This entry lists 28 T cell receptor beta chains sequenced from one sample in a study of T cell responses to AZD1222 COVID-19 vaccine. Generated by immunoSEQ multiplex PCR, the TCRdb table keeps only in-frame clones and is missing some. The sample records approximately 140,000 clones, more than 85% being singletons. The material was peripheral blood, obtained 28 days after the second AZD1222 dose. Source of these receptors: an adult who received the AZD1222 COVID-19 vaccine.

The CDR3 bases are TGTGCCTGGTCAGGGTTAACGGCCCAGTACTTC. Protein: CAWSGLTAQYF. V is TRBV30 and J is TRBJ2-5; D may be TRBD1 (5 bases). The CDR3 covers 11 residues. V was shortened by 5 bases and J by 9 bases, with 13 bases between the two germline ends. Germline V gene data show CDR1 as GTSNPN and CDR2 as SVGIG (reference sequence). Based on the CDR3 plus reference TRBV30 and TRBJ2-5, the full variable domain is SQTIHQWPATLVQPVGSPLSLECTVEGTSNPNLYWYRQAAGRGLQLLFYSVGIGQISSEVPQNLSASRPQDRQFILSSKKLLLSDSGFYLCAWSGLTAQYFGPGTRLLVL.

The chain carries TRBV19 and TRBJ1-1; D unresolved. CDR1 LNHDA and CDR2 SQIVND come from the germline V gene (reference sequence). The V end lost 6 bases, the J end lost 8 bases, and 16 bases lay between the germline ends. The CDR3 is 13 amino acids. Here the CDR3 reads CASSPNERMEAFF. The CDR3 region has the DNA TGTGCCAGTAGCCCCAACGAACGGATGGAAGCTTTCTTT.

The chain links TRBV5-5 to TRBJ2-2; D remains ambiguous. Germline CDR1 and CDR2: SGHKS and YYEKEE (reference sequence). Trimming cost V 1 base and J 0 bases, with 7 bases left between them. The CDR3 sequence is 15 residues long. CDR3 DNA sequence: TGTGCCAGCAGCTTGCCCTATGCGAACACCGGGGAGCTGTTTTTT. Translated: CASSLPYANTGELFF.

This rearrangement joins TRBV30 to TRBJ2-3, with no clear D. The germline V gene encodes CDR1 GTSNPN and CDR2 SVGIG (reference sequence). The CDR3 contains 13 residues. Trimming stripped 2 bases from V and 4 bases from J, with 10 bases between. CDR3 loop: CAWSRMGSDTQYF. Here the CDR3 DNA reads TGTGCCTGGAGTAGAATGGGGTCAGATACGCAGTATTTT.

For the CDR3, the DNA is TGTGCCAGCAGCCCGGTACAGGGAGGGTTAACTGAAGCTTTCTTT. Translating it yields CASSPVQGGLTEAFF. V is TRBV7-2 and J is TRBJ1-1; TRBD1 is a possible D gene (6 bases). Germline loops: CDR1 SGHTA, CDR2 FQGNSA. V lost 5 bases, J lost 5 bases, and 18 bases lay in between. This CDR3 contains 15 residues. Full variable domain (missing parts from reference TRBV7-2 and TRBJ1-1): GAGVSQSPSNKVTEKGKDVELRCDPISGHTALYWYRQSLGQGLEFLIYFQGNSAPDKSGLPSDRFSAERTGGSVSTLTIQRTQQEDSAVYLCASSPVQGGLTEAFFGQGTRLTVV.

The J gene is TRBJ1-1, the V gene TRBV4-1; 8 bases match TRBD1. Germline V gene data show CDR1 as MGHRA and CDR2 as YSYEKL. The ends lost 1 base at V and 12 bases at J; junction bases unmatched: 13. The CDR3 runs to 15 residues. CDR3 DNA sequence: TGCGCCAGCAGCCAAGGCGGTCTCAGGAGGACAGGGACTTTCTTT. Translated: CASSQGGLRRTGTFF.

This clone occurred a few times. This chain links TRBV6-6 with TRBJ2-5; no firm D call. Trimming took 0 bases from V and 2 from J, leaving 10 bases between them. The CDR3 is 15 amino acids. Germline CDR1 is MNHNY and CDR2 is SVGAGI (reference sequence). The CDR3 spells CASSYSGQTQETQYF. The DNA of the CDR3 is TGTGCCAGCAGTTACTCTGGGCAAACGCAAGAGACCCAGTACTTC.

The rearrangement joins TRBV5-1 to TRBJ2-5; D might be TRBD1 (6 bases). V lost 4 bases, J lost 2 bases, and 12 bases lay in between. The germline V gene encodes CDR1 SGHRS and CDR2 YFSETQ. The CDR3 length is 14 residues. CDR3 nucleotide sequence: TGCGCCAGCAGCCTAGGACAGATGCAAGAGACCCAGTACTTC. This gives the protein CASSLGQMQETQYF.

The chain's CDR3 is CASRGFGESYEQYF. In DNA form, the CDR3 reads TGTGCCAGCAGGGGGTTCGGGGAATCCTACGAGCAGTACTTC. This sequence joins TRBV4-2 and TRBJ2-7, with a weak D call TRBD2 (5 bases). Deletions cut 6 bases from V and 1 base from J, with 13 bases between. Germline V gives CDR1 LGHNA, CDR2 YNFKEQ. The CDR3 runs to 14 residues.

The gene calls are TRBV20-1 and TRBJ1-3, with a weak D call TRBD1 (5 bases). V lost 3 bases, J lost 0 bases, and 18 bases lay in between. From germline, CDR1 is DFQATT and CDR2 SNEGSKA (reference sequence). CDR3 length equals 17 residues. The CDR3 region is CSASPTAREGSGNTIYF. In DNA form, the CDR3 reads TGCAGTGCTAGTCCAACGGCCAGGGAGGGCTCTGGAAACACCATATATTTT.

CDR3 protein: CAISATGGLGGSYEQYF. In nucleotides, the CDR3 is TGTGCCATCAGTGCGACGGGAGGACTCGGAGGATCCTACGAGCAGTACTTC. The V gene is TRBV10-3, the J gene TRBJ2-7, with TRBD2 matching 7 bases. With 4 bases clipped from V and 1 base from J, the junction kept 13 bases outside the gene matches. Germline CDR1 reads ENHRY; CDR2 reads SYGVKD. This CDR3 is built from 17 residues.

This chain joins TRBV7-2 and TRBJ2-1; TRBD1 matches 10 bases. Germline CDR1 is SGHTA and CDR2 is FQGNSA. V was pared by 4 bases and J by 1 base, with 13 bases of the junction left unmatched. The CDR3 is 19 residues long. In DNA, the CDR3 is TGTGCCAGCAGCTCGCCCGGGACAGGGGCCGCGGGGTCCTACAATGAGCAGTTCTTC. This gives the protein CASSSPGTGAAGSYNEQFF.

The chain joins TRBV19 to TRBJ1-3; no firm D call. Germline CDR1 and CDR2: LNHDA and SQIVND (reference sequence). There are 14 residues in the CDR3. Trimming stripped 3 bases from V and 0 bases from J, with 6 bases between. The CDR3, as DNA: TGTGCCAGTAGTATGAAGCGCTCTGGAAACACCATATATTTT. Its translation: CASSMKRSGNTIYF.

J is TRBJ2-3 and V is TRBV9; D is unresolved. V lost 0 bases, J lost 3 bases, and 5 bases lay in between. This CDR3 has 13 amino acids. Per the germline V gene, CDR1 is SGDLS and CDR2 is YYNGEE. This CDR3 is CASSVGPTDTQYF. The CDR3 coding sequence is TGTGCCAGCAGCGTAGGTCCGACAGATACGCAGTATTTT.

V usage is TRBV27 and J usage is TRBJ2-1, with 10 bases lining up with TRBD2. J gave up 2 bases and V 6 bases, and 7 bases lay outside the gene matches. Germline V CDR1 and CDR2: MNHEY, SMNVEV (reference sequence). The length of the CDR3 is 16 residues. CDR3 sequence reads: CASSLRLAGPYNEQFF. The DNA for the CDR3 is TGTGCCAGCAGCCTTCGACTAGCGGGCCCCTACAATGAGCAGTTCTTC.

The rearrangement links TRBV7-9 to TRBJ1-1; unclear D gene. The germline V gene encodes CDR1 SEHNR and CDR2 FQNEAQ (reference sequence). The V and J ends lost 1 base and 1 base respectively, with 7 bases between them. CDR3 length: 14 residues. CDR3 amino acids: CASSLERQNTEAFF. The DNA of the CDR3 is TGTGCCAGCAGCTTAGAACGCCAGAACACTGAAGCTTTCTTT.

The chain employs TRBV2 and TRBJ1-2; D uncertain. Germline CDR1 is SNHLY and CDR2 is FYNNEI. Trimming stripped 2 bases from V and 0 bases from J, with 19 bases between. The CDR3 consists of 18 residues. This chain's CDR3 is CASSEFGVGAEANYGYTF. The CDR3 nucleotides read TGTGCCAGCAGTGAATTTGGGGTCGGAGCCGAAGCTAACTATGGCTACACCTTC. Full variable domain (remainder filled in from reference TRBV2 and TRBJ1-2): EPEVTQTPSHQVTQMGQEVILRCVPISNHLYFYWYRQILGQKVEFLVSFYNNEISEKSEIFDDQFSVERPDGSNFTLKIRSTKLEDSAMYFCASSEFGVGAEANYGYTFGSGTRLTVV.

The chain uses TRBV18 and TRBJ1-5; 9 positions match TRBD1. J gave up 5 bases and V 8 bases, and 4 bases lay outside the gene matches. The CDR3 totals 13 residues. Germline CDR1 reads KGHSH; CDR2 reads LQKENI. The DNA of the CDR3 is TGTGCCAGCAGACAGGGGGGCGATCAGCCCCAGCATTTT. Translating it yields CASRQGGDQPQHF.

J is TRBJ1-2 and V is TRBV24-1; D is unclear. Trimming cost V 5 bases and J 8 bases, with 11 bases left between them. CDR3 size: 12 residues. Germline CDR1 and CDR2: KGHDR and SFDVKD. CDR3 in amino acids: CATSVSDRGYTF. For the CDR3, the DNA is TGTGCCACCAGTGTATCCGATCGCGGCTACACCTTC.

The chain links TRBV6-1 to TRBJ1-6; D unclear. This CDR3 has 14 amino acids. CDR1 and CDR2 (germline): MNHNS, SASEGT. V lost 3 bases and J lost 3, with 6 bases in between. The CDR3 DNA follows: TGTGCCAGCAGTGAGTACAGCTATAATTCACCCCTCCACTTT. The encoded protein is CASSEYSYNSPLHF.

This sequence joins TRBV19 and TRBJ1-5; 9 positions match TRBD1. Trimming removed 4 bases from V and 5 bases from J; junction bases left unmatched: 3. The CDR3 has 14 residues. Looked up from germline, CDR1 is LNHDA and CDR2 is SQIVND (reference sequence). Here the CDR3 reads CASSTNRGHQPQHF. In nucleotides, the CDR3 is TGTGCCAGTAGTACGAACAGGGGGCATCAGCCCCAGCATTTT.

This sequence joins TRBV19 and TRBJ1-2; possibly TRBD1 for D (6 bases). Per germline, CDR1 LNHDA and CDR2 SQIVND (reference sequence). The CDR3 contains 14 residues. Trimming left V 7 bases short and J 4 bases short, with 16 bases between. The CDR3 bases are TGTGCCAGTACGGGCAGGGGTGAAGTCTATGGCTACACCTTC. Protein product: CASTGRGEVYGYTF.

This chain connects TRBV29-1 to TRBJ2-3; D unresolved. CDR1 and CDR2 (germline): SQVTM, ANQGSEA. V shed 6 bases and J shed 5 bases, with 12 bases lying between them. CDR3 length: 12 amino acids. Written as DNA, the CDR3 is TGCAGCGTACTGGCCTTGGGAGATACGCAGTATTTT. Translated: CSVLALGDTQYF.

The rearrangement links TRBV6-5 to TRBJ2-3; D is undetermined. V lost 5 bases, J lost 5 bases, and 5 bases lay in between. The CDR3 loop spans 11 amino acids. The germline CDR1 and CDR2 sequences are MNHEY and SVGAGI. CDR3 DNA sequence: TGTGCCAGCAGTCTCCGAGATACGCAGTATTTT. Its translation: CASSLRDTQYF.

V and J are TRBV24-1 and TRBJ2-5; the D gene is possibly TRBD1 (6 bases). Germline V lookup: CDR1 KGHDR, CDR2 SFDVKD. The V gene lost 4 bases and the J gene lost 3 bases, with 17 bases spanning the gap. The CDR3 is made up of 16 amino acids. CDR3 sequence (DNA): TGTGCCACCAGTGAGGGGTTGGGACAAGATAAAGAGACCCAGTACTTC. It codes for CATSEGLGQDKETQYF.

This clone was picked up a small number of times. J is TRBJ2-7 and V is TRBV7-2, with a weak D call TRBD1 (5 bases). This CDR3 has 12 amino acids. CDR1 is SGHTA and CDR2 is FQGNSA in the germline V gene. V lost 5 bases and J lost 4, with 9 bases in between. CDR3 bases: TGTGCCAGCAGCGCCTCAGGGTACGAGCAGTACTTC. As protein: CASSASGYEQYF.

The chain is built from TRBV7-9 and TRBJ2-3, with 8 bases that match TRBD2. This CDR3 contains 15 residues. J was trimmed by 6 bases and V by 6 bases; bases with no gene match: 11. Germline assignment: CDR1 SEHNR and CDR2 FQNEAQ (reference sequence). The CDR3 region is CASSSLSGIGDTQYF. In DNA, the CDR3 is TGTGCCAGCAGTTCCCTTAGCGGGATAGGGGATACGCAGTATTTT.

The chain couples TRBV11-3 to TRBJ2-3; D unresolved. The V gene's germline CDR1 is SGHNT and CDR2 YENEEA. The CDR3 totals 11 residues. Deletions cut 8 bases from V and 2 bases from J, with 5 bases between. The CDR3 protein is CASSHTDTQYF. The CDR3 nucleotides read TGTGCCAGCTCCCACACAGATACGCAGTATTTT.